A single sample gave rise to the 18 T cell receptor beta chains below, sequenced in a study of response to subunit inactivated influenza vaccine. TCRdb called the RT-PCR reads again in MiXCR, with one record for every CDR3 protein. The sample consists of about 570,000 distinct CDR3 sequences, about 11% of them appearing once. In addition, the sample was reused for a study of T cells expressing NK-cell markers. As that study records: cDNA encoding TCR beta was synthesized via 5'RACE template switching incorporating UMIs.

Here the sequenced sample was PBMCs from blood, taken on the day of vaccination. These receptor sequences come from a man aged 45-65 years who received an inactivated influenza vaccine.

This clonotype turned up a few times. This chain joins TRBV12-3 or TRBV12-4 and TRBJ2-1, with D possibly TRBD2 on 7 matching bases. Trimming removed 4 bases at V and 10 bases at J, with 8 bases between. The CDR3 contains 11 residues. CDR3 DNA: TGTGCCAGCAGTTGGGGGGGCGAGCAGTTCTTC. Translated: CASSWGGEQFF.

The chain couples TRBV5-1 to TRBJ1-5; D is undetermined. Per the germline V gene, CDR1 is SGHRS and CDR2 is YFSETQ. The CDR3 has 11 residues. V was pared by 3 bases and J by 4 bases, with 2 bases between. The chain's CDR3 is CASSWNQPQHF. DNA for the CDR3: TGCGCCAGCAGCTGGAATCAGCCCCAGCATTTT.

This clonotype was seen a few times. The CDR3 bases are TGTGCCAGCAGCGCCGAACAGGGTGTTGACACTGAAGCTTTCTTT. Amino acids: CASSAEQGVDTEAFF. The chain couples TRBV7-2 to TRBJ1-1; TRBD1 is a possible D gene (6 bases). The ends were cut back, 5 bases at V and 3 bases at J, with 16 bases in the middle. CDR1 and CDR2 from the germline V gene are SGHTA and FQGNSA. CDR3 length equals 15 residues.

V usage is TRBV6-2 or TRBV6-3 and J usage is TRBJ2-1; a weak D match, TRBD2 (5 bases). Germline-derived CDR1 and CDR2 are MNHEY and SVGEGT. The CDR3 has 17 amino acids. The germline V and J ends were trimmed by 2 bases and 2 bases, with 16 bases remaining between them. The CDR3 spells CASSYTLEEVPYNEQFF. The CDR3 DNA follows: TGTGCCAGCAGTTACACCCTCGAGGAGGTCCCCTACAATGAGCAGTTCTTC.

There are many counts of this clonotype. J is TRBJ2-7 and V is TRBV5-1; weak D call: TRBD1 (6 bases). The CDR3 runs to 15 residues. CDR1 is SGHRS, CDR2 YFSETQ, per germline. Trimming shortened V by 0 bases and J by 4 bases, and 14 bases separated the two germline ends. The CDR3 DNA reads as TGCGCCAGCAGCTTGGTCCCAGGGGCAGTGTACGAGCAGTACTTC. It translates to CASSLVPGAVYEQYF.

This chain links TRBV28 with TRBJ2-5; the D call may be TRBD1 or TRBD2 (5 bases each). There are 14 residues in the CDR3. Per the germline V gene, CDR1 is MDHEN and CDR2 is SYDVKM. V was trimmed by 3 bases and J by 3 bases, leaving 11 bases between them. The CDR3 sequence is CASSFIGTEETQYF. DNA for the CDR3: TGTGCCAGCAGTTTTATTGGGACGGAAGAGACCCAGTACTTC. The full variable domain, with the rest looked up from reference TRBV28 and TRBJ2-5, is DVKVTQSSRYLVKRTGEKVFLECVQDMDHENMFWYRQDPGLGLRLIYFSYDVKMKEKGDIPEGYSVSREKKERFSLILESASTNQTSMYLCASSFIGTEETQYFGPGTRLLVL.

This clonotype was detected only a few times. The chain uses TRBV11-2 and TRBJ2-3, with D unresolved. The CDR3 contains 17 residues. In germline, CDR1 is SGHAT, CDR2 FQNNGV. V was shortened by 6 bases and J by 1 base, with 20 bases between the two germline ends. The CDR3 is CASSPFILRERTDTQYF. The CDR3 coding sequence is TGTGCCAGCAGTCCTTTTATCCTCCGAGAACGCACAGATACGCAGTATTTT. Based on the CDR3 plus reference TRBV11-2 and TRBJ2-3, the full variable domain is EAGVAQSPRYKIIEKRQSVAFWCNPISGHATLYWYQQILGQGPKLLIQFQNNGVVDDSQLPKDRFSAERLKGVDSTLKIQPAKLEDSAVYLCASSPFILRERTDTQYFGPGTRLTVL.

The chain is built from TRBV29-1 and TRBJ2-2; 10 positions match TRBD1. Germline lookup yields CDR1 SQVTM and CDR2 ANQGSEA. CDR3 length: 16 residues. J gave up 6 bases and V 7 bases, and 14 bases lay outside the gene matches. For the CDR3, the DNA is TGCAGCGATTGGGACAGGGGATCTTATAGCCCCGGGGAGCTGTTTTTT. Protein sequence: CSDWDRGSYSPGELFF.

There are many counts of this clonotype. V is TRBV6-2 or TRBV6-3 and J is TRBJ1-5, with 9 positions matching TRBD1. The CDR3 extends over 13 amino acids. Trimming cost V 5 bases and J 5 bases; bases outside gene matches: 1. CDR1 and CDR2 from the germline V gene are MNHEY and SVGEGT. The CDR3 reads CASSRDRDQPQHF. The CDR3 coding sequence is TGTGCCAGCAGTCGGGACAGGGATCAGCCCCAGCATTTT.

This clonotype was found a few times. The chain combines TRBV10-3 with TRBJ2-1; TRBD2 aligns across 9 bases. The J segment lost 4 bases and the V segment lost 3 bases, leaving 7 bases of the junction unmatched. CDR1 is ENHRY, CDR2 SYGVKD, per germline. This CDR3 region has 16 residues. The CDR3, as DNA: TGTGCCATCAGTGAAGCTCGACTAGCGGAGTACAATGAGCAGTTCTTC. This codes for CAISEARLAEYNEQFF.

This sequence joins TRBV10-3 and TRBJ2-1; 9 bases are shared with TRBD1. Germline V lookup: CDR1 ENHRY, CDR2 SYGVKD. The V segment lost 0 bases and the J segment 5 bases; nucleotides outside the gene matches: 14. CDR3 size: 19 residues. The CDR3 DNA is TGTGCCATCAGTGAGTCGATAATTCTTGCGGGACAGGGCCACAATGAGCAGTTCTTC. Protein sequence: CAISESIILAGQGHNEQFF.

The chain employs TRBV7-8 and TRBJ1-5; tentative D call: TRBD1 (6 bases). V was cut by 5 bases and J by 2 bases, with 10 bases left in between. Germline loops: CDR1 SGHVS, CDR2 FQNEAQ. This CDR3 is 14 amino acids long. In DNA, the CDR3 is TGTGCCAGCAGCCCTTACAGGGGCAATCAGCCCCAGCATTTT. Translating gives CASSPYRGNQPQHF.

This clonotype appeared many times. The CDR3 here is CASSLSGGDTEAFF. The DNA for the CDR3 is TGTGCCAGCAGTCTTTCAGGGGGCGACACTGAAGCTTTCTTT. J is TRBJ1-1 and V is TRBV6-1; 8 positions agree with TRBD1. The CDR3 totals 14 residues. Germline CDR1 MNHNS, CDR2 SASEGT. J gave up 3 bases and V 5 bases, and 5 bases lay outside the gene matches.

This clonotype came up a few times. The V and J genes are TRBV29-1 and TRBJ2-3, with D possibly TRBD2 on 5 matching bases. This CDR3 spans 13 amino acids. In germline, CDR1 is SQVTM, CDR2 ANQGSEA. V was pared by 8 bases and J by 4 bases, with 16 bases between. CDR3 residues: CSFGLGVADTQYF. CDR3 bases: TGCAGCTTCGGACTTGGTGTAGCAGATACGCAGTATTTT.

The sample holds a few counts of this clonotype. V gene TRBV2 combines with J gene TRBJ2-7; D gene uncertain. V was cut by 0 bases and J by 3 bases, with 3 bases left in between. The CDR3 covers 12 residues. The germline V gene encodes CDR1 SNHLY and CDR2 FYNNEI. CDR3 amino acids: CASSEAVYEQYF. CDR3 coding DNA: TGTGCCAGCAGTGAAGCTGTCTACGAGCAGTACTTC.

The rearrangement uses TRBV5-1 and TRBJ2-3, with D tentatively TRBD2 (5 bases). The CDR3 covers 15 residues. CDR1 and CDR2 (germline): SGHRS, YFSETQ. The ends were cut back, 5 bases at V and 4 bases at J, with 17 bases in the middle. This CDR3 reads CASSFERPPADTQYF. DNA of the CDR3: TGCGCCAGCAGTTTTGAGCGGCCCCCCGCAGATACGCAGTATTTT.

This clonotype was seen many times. The rearrangement joins TRBV5-1 to TRBJ2-7; D gene ambiguous. This CDR3 has 11 amino acids. V was clipped by 0 bases and J by 6 bases, with 4 bases between them. Germline assignment: CDR1 SGHRS and CDR2 YFSETQ. The CDR3 reads CASSLEAEQYF. As DNA, the CDR3 is TGCGCCAGCAGCTTGGAGGCCGAGCAGTACTTC.

This clonotype was seen ten or more times. This chain connects TRBV6-1 to TRBJ1-5; possibly TRBD1 for D (5 bases). The V gene lost 8 bases and the J gene lost 4 bases, with 12 bases spanning the gap. There are 13 residues in the CDR3. Germline V gene lookup returns CDR1 MNHNS and CDR2 SASEGT. This CDR3 reads CASFGATNQPQHF. The CDR3 nucleotides are TGTGCCAGCTTTGGGGCAACAAATCAGCCCCAGCATTTT.